One sample yielded the 23 T cell receptor beta chains listed below, sequenced in a study of cytomegalovirus exposure and HLA in healthy donors. It was with 60 Vbeta and 13 Jbeta primers that the PCR ran. The method was immunoSEQ multiplex PCR; TCRdb's version includes in-frame clones alone and lacks a portion of them. The sample contains roughly 98,000 clones, more than 55% of which appear only once. Sequenced: PBMCs. These receptors all stem from a woman younger than 45 in good health and CMV-seropositive.

This chain links TRBV7-9 with TRBJ1-1; unclear D gene. Germline values: CDR1 SEHNR, CDR2 FQNEAQ (reference sequence). The V gene lost 1 base and the J gene lost 4 bases, with 10 bases spanning the gap. The CDR3 consists of 14 residues. CDR3 DNA: TGTGCCAGCAGCTTAGATGGGTCGGGCACTGAAGCTTTCTTT. Residues: CASSLDGSGTEAFF.

The CDR3: CASRGQGSNQPQHF. DNA of the CDR3: TGTGCCAGCAGGGGACAGGGGAGCAATCAGCCCCAGCATTTT. The V and J genes are TRBV27 and TRBJ1-5; 10 nucleotides line up with TRBD1. Germline CDR1 reads MNHEY; CDR2 reads SMNVEV (reference sequence). CDR3 length: 14 amino acids. V dropped 6 bases and J dropped 1; count of bases not matched to a gene: 0.

This clone was detected only a few times. The V call is TRBV18, the J call TRBJ2-1, with 10 bases aligning to TRBD2. The trim removed 3 bases at V and 4 bases at J, leaving 9 bases unmatched. The CDR3 runs 17 residues. Germline CDR1 is KGHSH and CDR2 is LQKENI. DNA for the CDR3: TGTGCCAGCTCACCGATAGCTAGCGGGGGTCTATACAATGAGCAGTTCTTC. Protein: CASSPIASGGLYNEQFF.

The rearrangement uses TRBV5-1 and TRBJ1-5, with a weak D call TRBD1 (5 bases). Germline CDR1 is SGHRS and CDR2 is YFSETQ. The CDR3 is 16 residues long. V was shortened by 0 bases and J by 0 bases, with 10 bases between the two germline ends. The CDR3 region has the DNA TGCGCCAGCAGCTTGGGAGCAGGGAATAGCAATCAGCCCCAGCATTTT. Residues: CASSLGAGNSNQPQHF.

The rearrangement joins TRBV6-1 to TRBJ2-1, with D hard to call. Deletions cut 5 bases from V and 0 bases from J, with 8 bases between. Germline lookup yields CDR1 MNHNS and CDR2 SASEGT. CDR3 length equals 14 residues. CDR3 coding DNA: TGTGCCAGCAGTCGAGATTCCTCCTACAATGAGCAGTTCTTC. Its translation is CASSRDSSYNEQFF.

This clone was detected a few times. The V gene is TRBV19, the J gene TRBJ2-1, with D possibly matching TRBD2 (7 bases). Germline V gene data show CDR1 as LNHDA and CDR2 as SQIVND (reference sequence). V lost 5 bases to trimming and J lost 1 base, with 12 bases between them. There are 15 residues in the CDR3. The CDR3 here is CASSWGGASYNEQFF. CDR3 sequence (DNA): TGTGCCAGTAGTTGGGGGGGCGCGTCCTACAATGAGCAGTTCTTC.

The sample holds a few counts of this clone. This sequence joins TRBV28 and TRBJ1-5; 8 bases are shared with TRBD1. This CDR3 has 14 residues. Germline CDR1 and CDR2: MDHEN and SYDVKM. V lost 3 bases, J lost 6 bases, and 4 bases stayed unmatched. Here the CDR3 reads CASSFGQGAQPQHF. CDR3 sequence (DNA): TGTGCCAGCAGTTTTGGACAGGGTGCTCAGCCCCAGCATTTT.

The chain employs TRBV7-3 and TRBJ2-2; weak D call: TRBD2 (6 bases). CDR3 length equals 15 residues. CDR1 SGHTA and CDR2 FQGTGA come from the germline V gene. V was shortened by 1 base and J by 9 bases, with 15 bases between the two germline ends. This CDR3 reads CASSLRAGRYRELFF. Written as DNA, the CDR3 is TGTGCCAGCAGCTTAAGGGCAGGGAGGTACCGGGAGCTGTTTTTT.

Worth noting for this clone: Other nucleotide sequences in the sample specify the same CDR3. The chain links TRBV5-1 to TRBJ1-3; possible D gene TRBD1, 5 bases. The CDR3 has 13 amino acids. Per germline, CDR1 SGHRS and CDR2 YFSETQ. V was pared by 0 bases and J by 4 bases, with 5 bases between. DNA for the CDR3: TGCGCCAGCAGCTTGGGGACAGGAAACACCATATATTTT. Encoded protein: CASSLGTGNTIYF. The full variable domain, its missing parts supplied by reference TRBV5-1 and TRBJ1-3, is KAGVTQTPRYLIKTRGQQVTLSCSPISGHRSVSWYQQTPGQGLQFLFEYFSETQRNKGNFPGRFSGRQFSNSRSEMNVSTLELGDSALYLCASSLGTGNTIYFGEGSWLTVV.

The V call is TRBV28, the J call TRBJ1-1; D is unclear. Germline V gives CDR1 MDHEN, CDR2 SYDVKM. V lost 5 bases to trimming and J lost 8 bases, with 6 bases between them. The CDR3 is 10 amino acids. The CDR3 sequence is CASSGREAFF. The DNA of the CDR3 is TGTGCCAGCAGTGGGAGGGAAGCTTTCTTT.

This clone was detected a few times. This chain connects TRBV5-4 to TRBJ1-1; D not resolved. This CDR3 has 16 residues. Trimming removed 2 bases at V and 0 bases at J, with 14 bases between. CDR1 is SGHNT and CDR2 is YYREEE in the germline V gene (reference sequence). This CDR3 reads CASSFLIANMNTEAFF. CDR3 coding DNA: TGTGCCAGCAGCTTTCTGATAGCGAATATGAACACTGAAGCTTTCTTT.

This chain joins TRBV5-1 and TRBJ2-5; TRBD2 aligns across 10 bases. This CDR3 has 13 residues. The V and J ends lost 7 bases and 5 bases, in that order; junction bases with no gene match: 5. CDR1 is SGHRS and CDR2 is YFSETQ in the germline V gene. As DNA, the CDR3 is TGCGCCAGCCGTAGCGGGGGGTTTGAGACCCAGTACTTC. It yields the protein CASRSGGFETQYF.

The chain has TRBV28 and TRBJ2-4; D is uncertain. CDR1 is MDHEN, CDR2 SYDVKM, per germline. The CDR3 contains 16 residues. V dropped 5 bases and J dropped 1 base, with 15 bases sitting between them. CDR3 DNA sequence: TGTGCCAGCAGTCCTAGACTGCTGCGGGCCAAAAACATTCAGTACTTC. Translating it yields CASSPRLLRAKNIQYF.

This clone is large by share. CDR3 DNA sequence: TGTGCCAGCAGCTTAGTTACGCGGACAAGTAATTCACCCCTCCACTTT. It translates to CASSLVTRTSNSPLHF. The genes are TRBV5-6 and TRBJ1-6, with D perhaps TRBD1 (5 bases). There are 16 residues in the CDR3. Germline lookup yields CDR1 SGHDT and CDR2 YYEEEE. Trimming took 2 bases from V and 6 from J, leaving 15 bases between them.

V and J are TRBV27 and TRBJ1-6; no clear D gene. V lost 3 bases and J lost 9, with 12 bases in between. CDR1 MNHEY and CDR2 SMNVEV come from the germline V gene (reference sequence). The CDR3 totals 14 residues. The CDR3 sequence is CASSFWTGSSPLHF. DNA for the CDR3: TGTGCCAGCAGTTTTTGGACTGGGTCTTCACCCCTCCACTTT.

The chain uses TRBV7-9 and TRBJ2-7; 7 nucleotides align to TRBD1. V was clipped by 5 bases and J by 7 bases; unmatched bases: 8. Germline V lookup: CDR1 SEHNR, CDR2 FQNEAQ (reference sequence). This CDR3 comprises 13 residues. The CDR3 coding sequence is TGTGCCAGCAGCGGGGACAGAGGGTGGGAGCAGTACTTC. This codes for CASSGDRGWEQYF.

This clone was detected a few times. The rearrangement joins TRBV27 to TRBJ1-2; TRBD1 agrees at 8 bases. The CDR3 length is 12 residues. The V and J ends lost 8 bases and 7 bases, in that order; junction bases with no gene match: 6. CDR1 and CDR2 from the germline V gene are MNHEY and SMNVEV (reference sequence). CDR3 sequence: CASYRTGSGYTF. DNA of the CDR3: TGTGCCAGCTACCGGACAGGGTCTGGCTACACCTTC.

This clone was counted a few times. The chain combines TRBV9 with TRBJ2-2, with D possibly matching TRBD2 (6 bases). CDR3 length: 20 amino acids. V was shortened by 0 bases and J by 6 bases, with 27 bases between the two germline ends. CDR1 SGDLS and CDR2 YYNGEE come from the germline V gene. The CDR3 nucleotides read TGTGCCAGCAGCGTAGGTTTCGGATCCCGGAGCGGGTTTTTAGCCGGGGAGCTGTTTTTT. Amino acids: CASSVGFGSRSGFLAGELFF.

The chain combines TRBV13 with TRBJ2-7; a weak D match, TRBD1 (6 bases). The CDR3 spans 13 residues. Trimming removed 5 bases from V and 5 bases from J, with 13 bases in between. Germline V CDR1 and CDR2: PRHDT, FYEKMQ (reference sequence). The CDR3: CASSPLRDNEQYF. In DNA form, the CDR3 reads TGTGCCAGCAGCCCTCTCCGGGACAACGAGCAGTACTTC.

The chain joins TRBV27 to TRBJ2-6; D remains unclear. Trimming left V 3 bases short and J 0 bases short, with 6 bases between. Germline V gives CDR1 MNHEY, CDR2 SMNVEV (reference sequence). The CDR3 is 15 residues long. CDR3 sequence reads: CASSFVNSGANVLTF. The CDR3 DNA sequence: TGTGCCAGCAGTTTTGTTAACTCTGGGGCCAACGTCCTGACTTTC. Full variable domain (missing parts from reference TRBV27 and TRBJ2-6): EAQVTQNPRYLITVTGKKLTVTCSQNMNHEYMSWYRQDPGLGLRQIYYSMNVEVTDKGDVPEGYKVSRKEKRNFPLILESPSPNQTSLYFCASSFVNSGANVLTFGAGSRLTVL.

The rearrangement links TRBV19 to TRBJ2-3; 9 nucleotides align to TRBD2. CDR3 length: 14 residues. V trimming: 7 bases; J trimming: 3 bases; junction bases outside the gene matches: 5. Germline values: CDR1 LNHDA, CDR2 SQIVND (reference sequence). CDR3 bases: TGTGCCAGTACCCCTAGCGGGGTGACAGATACGCAGTATTTT. This gives the protein CASTPSGVTDTQYF.

A few counts support this clone. The chain combines TRBV7-9 with TRBJ1-4; D might be TRBD1 (6 bases). Trimming took off 8 bases at V and 4 bases at J, with 14 bases between the two ends. CDR3 length: 14 amino acids. Germline assignment: CDR1 SEHNR and CDR2 FQNEAQ (reference sequence). This CDR3 is CASGRDKDNEKLFF. The CDR3 bases are TGTGCCAGCGGCAGGGACAAAGATAATGAAAAACTGTTTTTT.

The chain employs TRBV7-2 and TRBJ2-2; 7 nucleotides match TRBD1. Trimming took 7 bases from V and 0 from J; bases not matched to a gene: 11. This CDR3 has 17 residues. Germline CDR1 and CDR2: SGHTA and FQGNSA. CDR3 loop: CASKHYGTDSNTGELFF. As DNA, the CDR3 is TGTGCCAGCAAGCACTACGGGACAGACTCGAACACCGGGGAGCTGTTTTTT.